These 8 T cell receptor beta chains share one sample of origin, sequenced in a study of T cells after yellow fever vaccination. TCRdb passed the 5' RACE reads through MiXCR, listing each CDR3 protein once. This sample has about 630,000 distinct CDR3 sequences; roughly 12% occur once, and the top ten carry 14% to 15%. The sample here was PBMCs, taken on the day of the yellow fever booster vaccination. The receptors were sampled from a man aged 30 to 39 who received the YFV17D yellow fever vaccine.

The chain carries TRBV5-1 and TRBJ2-5; D is possibly TRBD2 (6 bases). Trimming stripped 5 bases from V and 4 bases from J, with 15 bases between. There are 14 residues in the CDR3. Germline V gene data show CDR1 as SGHRS and CDR2 as YFSETQ. CDR3: CASRSAGLGETQYF. CDR3 DNA sequence: TGCGCCAGCAGGTCAGCGGGTTTGGGAGAGACCCAGTACTTC.

This clonotype was counted only a few times. The V and J genes are TRBV18 and TRBJ2-1, with D unresolved. The ends were cut back, 4 bases at V and 0 bases at J, with 7 bases in the middle. Germline CDR1 reads KGHSH; CDR2 reads LQKENI. This CDR3 has 14 residues. The CDR3 reads CASSHKSSYNEQFF. CDR3 nucleotides: TGTGCCAGCTCACATAAGAGCTCCTACAATGAGCAGTTCTTC.

This chain links TRBV24-1 with TRBJ2-2; possibly TRBD1 for D (6 bases). Germline values: CDR1 KGHDR, CDR2 SFDVKD. This CDR3 region has 14 residues. The V gene lost 4 bases and the J gene lost 9 bases, with 14 bases spanning the gap. Here the CDR3 reads CATSEASRGRELFF. The CDR3, as DNA: TGTGCCACCAGTGAGGCCAGCAGGGGCAGGGAGCTGTTTTTT.

This CDR3 reads CSVELAPSTDTQYF. DNA of the CDR3: TGCAGCGTTGAGCTAGCCCCTTCCACAGATACGCAGTATTTT. The chain recombines TRBV29-1 with TRBJ2-3; D is possibly TRBD2 (5 bases). Between the trimmed V and J ends, which lost 3 bases and 2 bases, there was a span of 12 bases. The CDR3 has 14 amino acids. Germline V lookup: CDR1 SQVTM, CDR2 ANQGSEA.

This chain uses TRBV29-1 with TRBJ1-3, with a tentative D call TRBD1 (6 bases). Trimming removed 4 bases from V and 3 bases from J, with 13 bases in between. This CDR3 has 14 amino acids. CDR1 and CDR2 (germline): SQVTM, ANQGSEA. DNA for the CDR3: TGCAGCGTTGCTGGGGGGCAATTTGGAAACACCATATATTTT. As protein: CSVAGGQFGNTIYF.

This clonotype was found a few times. This chain links TRBV12-3 or TRBV12-4 with TRBJ2-7; 11 bases are shared with TRBD2. V shed 6 bases, J shed 3 bases, and the junction held 7 bases outside the gene matches. The CDR3 length is 15 residues. The CDR3 DNA reads TGTGCCAGCAGAATCCTAGCGGGAGGCAACTACGAGCAGTACTTC. Amino acid sequence: CASRILAGGNYEQYF.

A few counts support this clonotype. V is TRBV5-6 and J is TRBJ2-5; the D gene is possibly TRBD2 (5 bases). V gave up 4 bases and J gave up 7 bases, with 14 bases separating them. The CDR3 consists of 13 residues. In germline, CDR1 is SGHDT, CDR2 YYEEEE. The CDR3 region is CASSLRPRGTQYF. In DNA form, the CDR3 reads TGTGCCAGCAGCCTTCGACCTCGGGGGACCCAGTACTTC. Drawing the rest from reference TRBV5-6 and TRBJ2-5, the complete variable domain is DAGVTQSPTHLIKTRGQQVTLRCSPKSGHDTVSWYQQALGQGPQFIFQYYEEEERQRGNFPDRFSGHQFPNYSSELNVNALLLGDSALYLCASSLRPRGTQYFGPGTRLLVL.

The chain carries TRBV7-9 and TRBJ2-1, with 8 positions matching TRBD1. The CDR3 covers 15 residues. With V trimmed by 7 bases and J by 7 bases, 12 bases remained unmatched. Germline lookup yields CDR1 SEHNR and CDR2 FQNEAQ (reference sequence). The CDR3 reads CASNLATGVANEQFF. Here the CDR3 DNA reads TGTGCCAGCAACCTCGCGACAGGGGTAGCTAATGAGCAGTTCTTC.